What follows is one T cell receptor beta chain and its context. This sample was included in a study of blood T cell repertoires in COVID-19. Study-wide background: The study drew acute and convalescent COVID-19 samples from the United States, Italy and Spain. Sample material is recorded as cDNA or gDNA derived from T cells, B-cell-depleted T cells, or PBMCs.

Here immunoSEQ multiplex PCR was the method, and the copy in TCRdb shows in-frame clones only, minus some. The data hold hundreds of thousands of clones, with 89% observed a single time. Deletions cut 5 bases from V and 3 bases from J, with 19 bases between. Per the germline V gene, CDR1 is LGHNA and CDR2 is YSLEER. CDR3 size: 16 residues. The V and J genes are TRBV4-3 and TRBJ1-1; D perhaps matches TRBD1 (6 bases). Sequencing was performed on peripheral blood. The TCR originated in a woman aged 55-69 years with acute or convalescent COVID-19. In nucleotides, the CDR3 is TGCGCCAGCAGCAAAACCTTGACAGGCGATTACACTGAAGCTTTCTTT. Translated, it gives CASSKTLTGDYTEAFF.